The clone carrying this TCR beta chain was recorded at least ten times. Its antigen is still unknown. The CDR3 extends 3 residues past the end of the read, so its final part is completed from the germline J gene. These data belong to a study of T cell clonality in common variable immunodeficiency. Study conclusions and caveats: Reportedly, TCR beta sequences from common variable immunodeficiency showed fewer deletions and N-nucleotide insertions. Compared with controls, CVID subjects had fewer shared TCRbeta clones.

TCRdb's table, derived via immunoSEQ multiplex PCR, lists solely in-frame clones and lacks some. The sample has about 47,000 clones, none seen only once. The CDR3 length is 13 residues. Germline CDR1 SQVTM, CDR2 ANQGSEA. The specimen sequenced was peripheral blood mononuclear cells. This chain connects TRBV29-1 to TRBJ1-2, with 11 bases that match TRBD1. The TCR sequence derives from a person aged 18 to 69 in good health. CDR3 sequence reads: CSVEGTGGVDYTF. CDR3 DNA (partial): TGCAGCGTTGAAGGGACAGGGGGCGTCGAC.